These 25 T cell receptor beta chains were sequenced from one sample in a study of siplizumab effects on memory and regulatory T cells. Generated by immunoSEQ multiplex PCR, the TCRdb table keeps only in-frame clones and is missing some. The sample has about 94,000 clones; 94% are singletons. The sequencing sample was made of non-Treg CD4+ T cells sorted from blood. The origin of the receptors is a human donor in good health.

As for this clone: The sample contains more than one DNA sequence encoding this CDR3. CDR3 DNA: TGTGCCAGTAGTCCCGGACAGGGTGGGGAGACCCAGTACTTC. Translated, it gives CASSPGQGGETQYF. The chain is built from TRBV19 and TRBJ2-5; 8 positions match TRBD1. V dropped 5 bases and J dropped 5; count of bases not matched to a gene: 7. This CDR3 region has 14 residues. The germline gives CDR1 LNHDA, CDR2 SQIVND (reference sequence). Based on the CDR3 plus reference TRBV19 and TRBJ2-5, the full variable domain is DGGITQSPKYLFRKEGQNVTLSCEQNLNHDAMYWYRQDPGQGLRLIYYSQIVNDFQKGDIAEGYSVSREKKESFPLTVTSAQKNPTAFYLCASSPGQGGETQYFGPGTRLLVL.

The CDR3 region has the DNA TGTGCCATTAGAAATTCAGGATTGAACACTGAAGCTTTCTTT. As protein: CAIRNSGLNTEAFF. V and J are TRBV19 and TRBJ1-1, with unresolved D. Germline V gene data show CDR1 as LNHDA and CDR2 as SQIVND (reference sequence). The CDR3 has 14 amino acids. Trimming removed 10 bases from V and 0 bases from J, with 15 bases in between.

The chain is built from TRBV5-6 and TRBJ2-1, with TRBD1 identical over 8 bases. Per germline, CDR1 SGHDT and CDR2 YYEEEE. V was clipped by 0 bases and J by 10 bases; unmatched bases: 9. The CDR3 length is 15 residues. CDR3 sequence (DNA): TGTGCCAGCAGCTTGGCCCGGACAGGGAGAGACGAGCAGTTCTTC. This sequence encodes CASSLARTGRDEQFF.

The chain employs TRBV9 and TRBJ1-4; 7 bases are a match to TRBD1. Per the germline V gene, CDR1 is SGDLS and CDR2 is YYNGEE. The length of the CDR3 is 14 residues. The trim removed 4 bases at V and 2 bases at J, leaving 2 bases unmatched. The CDR3 spells CASSQGGTNEKLFF. The CDR3 DNA follows: TGTGCCAGCAGCCAGGGGGGGACTAATGAAAAACTGTTTTTT.

In regard to this clone: Other nucleotide sequences in the sample specify the same CDR3. This chain uses TRBV5-1 with TRBJ2-5; 9 nucleotides line up with TRBD1. Germline V CDR1 and CDR2: SGHRS, YFSETQ. CDR3 size: 14 residues. V shed 4 bases and J 3 bases; nucleotides not matched to a gene: 4. CDR3 protein: CASSMGQGEETQYF. The CDR3 DNA reads as TGCGCCAGCAGCATGGGACAGGGAGAAGAGACCCAGTACTTC.

The rearrangement uses TRBV4-1 and TRBJ1-6; perhaps TRBD1 as D (6 bases). CDR3 size: 17 residues. V lost 4 bases and J lost 8, with 21 bases in between. Per germline, CDR1 MGHRA and CDR2 YSYEKL. DNA for the CDR3: TGCGCCAGCAGCCCGAGGACAGTTGTGGATCTGGATTCACCCCTCCACTTT. Translated: CASSPRTVVDLDSPLHF.

The genes are TRBV7-2 and TRBJ2-1; 7 positions match TRBD2. V shed 1 base and J 6 bases; nucleotides not matched to a gene: 9. The CDR3 has 16 amino acids. Germline assignment: CDR1 SGHTA and CDR2 FQGNSA. The CDR3 DNA is TGTGCCAGCAGCTTAGTGTCCAGCGGGACCCCCAATGAGCAGTTCTTC. It encodes CASSLVSSGTPNEQFF.

The gene calls are TRBV7-9 and TRBJ1-1; D is uncertain. The CDR3 has 13 residues. V lost 4 bases, J lost 1 base, and 7 bases lay in between. Per the germline V gene, CDR1 is SEHNR and CDR2 is FQNEAQ (reference sequence). CDR3 sequence reads: CASSYEANTEAFF. The CDR3 nucleotides are TGTGCCAGCAGCTACGAGGCGAACACTGAAGCTTTCTTT.

This clone was recorded a few times. CDR3: CASIKTGAGLYGYTF. Written as DNA, the CDR3 is TGTGCCAGCATCAAAACGGGGGCAGGGCTCTATGGCTACACCTTC. V gene TRBV6-5 combines with J gene TRBJ1-2, with a possible D match to TRBD1 (6 bases). The germline CDR1 and CDR2 sequences are MNHEY and SVGAGI. The CDR3 runs 15 residues. V shed 7 bases and J shed 4 bases, with 19 bases lying between them.

V is TRBV30 and J is TRBJ2-7; D gene uncertain. CDR1 GTSNPN and CDR2 SVGIG come from the germline V gene (reference sequence). V lost 0 bases to trimming and J lost 0 bases, with 12 bases between them. The CDR3 is made up of 15 amino acids. CDR3 DNA: TGTGCCTGGAGTGTGAGGCGGCCGAGCTCCTACGAGCAGTACTTC. Its protein product is CAWSVRRPSSYEQYF.

CDR3 DNA sequence: TGCGCCAGCAGCTCTATCACCAACACTGAAGCTTTCTTT. This translates into CASSSITNTEAFF. The chain links TRBV5-1 to TRBJ1-1, with D unclear. The germline V gene encodes CDR1 SGHRS and CDR2 YFSETQ. The CDR3 spans 13 residues. Trimming pared 3 bases from V and 2 bases from J, leaving 8 bases between.

The chain has TRBV27 and TRBJ2-1; 8 nucleotides line up with TRBD2. The germline V gene has CDR1 MNHEY and CDR2 SMNVEV (reference sequence). This CDR3 contains 18 residues. Trimming at V came to 0 bases and at J to 3 bases, leaving 10 bases not matched to a gene. The CDR3 bases are TGTGCCAGCAGTTTATCGGGGCGGCGGGAGGCTCGCTACAATGAGCAGTTCTTC. Encoded protein: CASSLSGRREARYNEQFF.

The rearrangement links TRBV15 to TRBJ2-7; 7 bases align to TRBD2. Germline V gene sequence: CDR1 LNHNV, CDR2 YYDKDF (reference sequence). The CDR3 sequence is 13 residues long. The V and J ends lost 8 bases and 5 bases, in that order; junction bases with no gene match: 9. CDR3 residues: CATRGDYLDEQYF. Written as DNA, the CDR3 is TGTGCCACCCGGGGGGACTACTTGGACGAGCAGTACTTC. The variable domain in full, completed from reference TRBV15 and TRBJ2-7, reads DAMVIQNPRYQVTQFGKPVTLSCSQTLNHNVMYWYQQKSSQAPKLLFHYYDKDFNNEADTPDNFQSRRPNTSFCFLDIRSPGLGDTAMYLCATRGDYLDEQYFGPGTRLTVT.

V gene TRBV11-2 combines with J gene TRBJ1-6; TRBD1 might be the D (5 bases). Between the trimmed V and J ends, which lost 2 bases and 8 bases, there was a span of 16 bases. The CDR3 totals 16 residues. Looked up from germline, CDR1 is SGHAT and CDR2 is FQNNGV. CDR3 sequence: CASSLTGGGSHSPLHF. The CDR3 DNA sequence: TGTGCCAGCAGCTTAACCGGGGGGGGTTCTCATTCACCCCTCCACTTT.

The rearrangement joins TRBV14 to TRBJ1-2; the D gene is possibly TRBD1 (6 bases). The CDR3 runs 15 residues. V was trimmed by 6 bases and J by 0 bases, leaving 14 bases between them. Germline CDR1 reads SGHDN; CDR2 reads FVKESK. CDR3 in DNA: TGTGCCAGCAGGATGGGGGGGGCTTCTAACTATGGCTACACCTTC. Its protein product is CASRMGGASNYGYTF.

V is TRBV6-5 and J is TRBJ2-7; no clear D. V lost 2 bases and J lost 3, with 14 bases in between. The V gene's germline CDR1 is MNHEY and CDR2 SVGAGI. The CDR3 runs 15 residues. The CDR3 region has the DNA TGTGCCAGCAGTTACGCCCCGACGGGTGTCTACGAGCAGTACTTC. It is translated as CASSYAPTGVYEQYF.

This chain links TRBV11-2 with TRBJ2-7, with 9 bases that match TRBD1. From germline, CDR1 is SGHAT and CDR2 FQNNGV. There are 16 residues in the CDR3. The V gene end was trimmed by 5 bases and the J gene end by 5 bases; junction bases not matched to a gene: 13. CDR3 DNA sequence: TGTGCCAGCAGCGCACGCCAGGACAGGGGAAGCCACGAGCAGTACTTC. Amino acid sequence: CASSARQDRGSHEQYF.

The CDR3 DNA reads as TGCGCCAGCAGCCAAGATATAGCTACCTACAATGAGCAGTTCTTC. It translates to CASSQDIATYNEQFF. The J gene is TRBJ2-1, the V gene TRBV4-3, with unresolved D. The CDR3 totals 15 residues. The V end lost 0 bases, the J end lost 2 bases, and 8 bases lay between the germline ends. Germline-derived CDR1 and CDR2 are LGHNA and YSLEER.

For the CDR3, the DNA is TGTGCCAGCAGCTTAGTTTCCAGGACAGGGGGCCAGCAGTACTTC. It yields the protein CASSLVSRTGGQQYF. The genes are TRBV5-5 and TRBJ2-7, with 11 nucleotides matching TRBD1. The V gene's germline CDR1 is SGHKS and CDR2 YYEKEE (reference sequence). This CDR3 is built from 15 residues. After removal of 2 bases from V and 8 bases from J, the junction contained 9 bases not matched to a gene.

The chain couples TRBV29-1 to TRBJ2-2; D uncertain. V shed 5 bases and J shed 0 bases, with 10 bases lying between them. CDR3 length: 14 residues. CDR1 is SQVTM and CDR2 is ANQGSEA in the germline V gene. Here the CDR3 reads CSVTDGPNTGELFF. Written as DNA, the CDR3 is TGCAGCGTTACTGACGGTCCGAACACCGGGGAGCTGTTTTTT.

The CDR3 spells CASSWVRRGAQETQYF. CDR3 DNA: TGTGCCAGCAGCTGGGTCCGGCGGGGAGCACAAGAGACCCAGTACTTC. The rearrangement uses TRBV5-6 and TRBJ2-5, with TRBD2 as a possible D gene (6 bases). From germline, CDR1 is SGHDT and CDR2 YYEEEE. This CDR3 has 16 residues. V lost 3 bases to trimming and J lost 2 bases, with 17 bases between them.

The CDR3 protein is CASSLSRYRVSNEQYF. CDR3 nucleotide sequence: TGTGCCAGCAGTTTATCGAGGTACAGGGTATCCAACGAGCAGTACTTC. The chain recombines TRBV27 with TRBJ2-7, with a tentative D call TRBD1 (6 bases). Germline lookup yields CDR1 MNHEY and CDR2 SMNVEV (reference sequence). The CDR3 has 16 residues. V was cut by 0 bases and J by 5 bases, with 17 bases left in between.

The chain carries TRBV7-2 and TRBJ2-1; no firm D call. From germline, CDR1 is SGHTA and CDR2 FQGNSA. The length of the CDR3 is 12 residues. V lost 2 bases and J 4 bases, leaving 3 bases between the germline ends. CDR3: CASSLQYNEQFF. The DNA for the CDR3 is TGTGCCAGCAGCTTACAGTACAATGAGCAGTTCTTC.

V usage is TRBV7-2 and J usage is TRBJ2-5, with D maybe TRBD2 (6 bases). The CDR3 contains 12 residues. Germline CDR1 reads SGHTA; CDR2 reads FQGNSA. V was trimmed by 3 bases and J by 7 bases, leaving 9 bases between them. CDR3 bases: TGTGCCAGCAGCTTTCTGGGGGGGACCCAGTACTTC. It codes for CASSFLGGTQYF.

The V and J genes are TRBV5-6 and TRBJ2-1; D gene unclear. V was trimmed by 1 base and J by 8 bases, leaving 16 bases between them. Germline V gene data show CDR1 as SGHDT and CDR2 as YYEEEE. This CDR3 contains 15 residues. DNA for the CDR3: TGTGCCAGCAGCTTGCAAGGGATCCGGGCCCATGAGCAGTTCTTC. It translates to CASSLQGIRAHEQFF.